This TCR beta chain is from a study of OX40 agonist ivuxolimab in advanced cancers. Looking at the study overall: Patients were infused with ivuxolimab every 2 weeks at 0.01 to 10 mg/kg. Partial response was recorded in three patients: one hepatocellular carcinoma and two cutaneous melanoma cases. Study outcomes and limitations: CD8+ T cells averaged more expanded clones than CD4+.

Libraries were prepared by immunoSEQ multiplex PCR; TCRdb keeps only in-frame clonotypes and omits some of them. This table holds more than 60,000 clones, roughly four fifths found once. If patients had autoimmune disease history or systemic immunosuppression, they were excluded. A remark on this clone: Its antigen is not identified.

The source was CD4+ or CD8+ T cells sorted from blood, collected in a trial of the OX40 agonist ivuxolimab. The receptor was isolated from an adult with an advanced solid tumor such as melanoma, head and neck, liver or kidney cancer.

Here the CDR3 reads CASRGRGTDTQYF. Here the CDR3 DNA reads TGTGCCAGCAGGGGCAGGGGCACAGATACGCAGTATTTT. The chain uses TRBV6-5 and TRBJ2-3, with TRBD1 as a possible D gene (5 bases). The CDR3 totals 13 residues. V was pared by 6 bases and J by 1 base, with 8 bases between. CDR1 is MNHEY and CDR2 is SVGAGI in the germline V gene.